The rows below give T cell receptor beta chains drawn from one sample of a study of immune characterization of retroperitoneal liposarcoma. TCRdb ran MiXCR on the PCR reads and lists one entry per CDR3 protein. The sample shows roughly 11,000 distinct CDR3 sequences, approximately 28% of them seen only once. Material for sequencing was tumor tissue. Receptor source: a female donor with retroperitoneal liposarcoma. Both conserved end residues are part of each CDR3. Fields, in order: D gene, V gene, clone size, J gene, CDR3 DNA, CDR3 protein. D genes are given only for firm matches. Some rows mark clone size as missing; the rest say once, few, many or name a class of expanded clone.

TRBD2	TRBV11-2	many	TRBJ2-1	TGTGCCAGCAGCTTAGTGGCGGGAGGAAATGAGCAGTTCTTC	CASSLVAGGNEQFF
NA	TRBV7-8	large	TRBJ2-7	TGTGCCAGCAGCTTAAGGTTCGGGCCTCGCTACGAGCAGTACTTC	CASSLRFGPRYEQYF
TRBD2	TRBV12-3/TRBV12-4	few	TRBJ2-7	TGTGCCAGCAGTCTAGCGGGAGGGCCCCACGAGCAGTACTTC	CASSLAGGPHEQYF
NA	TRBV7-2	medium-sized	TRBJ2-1	TGTGCCAGCAGCAAAAGGGGGCGGGAGGCCACTGGCAATGAGCAGTTCTTC	CASSKRGREATGNEQFF
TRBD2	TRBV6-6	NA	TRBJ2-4	TGTGCCGGCAGCGGACTAGCGGGAGCGACCAATGAGCAGTACTTC	CAGSGLAGATNEQYF
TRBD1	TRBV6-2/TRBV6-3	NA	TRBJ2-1	TGTGCCAGCAGTTCTCTGACAGTCCCAGGGGGTCTTAGCACAGATACGCAGTTCTTC	CASSSLTVPGGLSTDTQFF
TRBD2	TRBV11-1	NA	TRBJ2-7	TGTGCCAGCAGCTTAGAAGGACTAGCGGGAAGGCTTGGGTACAATGAGCAGTACTTC	CASSLEGLAGRLGYNEQYF
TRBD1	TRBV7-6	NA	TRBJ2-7	TGTGCCAGCAGCCTGACAGGGGGCTACTACGAGCAGTACTTC	CASSLTGGYYEQYF
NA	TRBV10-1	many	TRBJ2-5	TGCGCCAGGCATGAGGACAGTTGGGTAGAGACCCAGTACTTC	CARHEDSWVETQYF
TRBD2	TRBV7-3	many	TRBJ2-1	TGTGCCAGCAGCTTAACTGGGACTAGTCATGAGCAGTTCTTC	CASSLTGTSHEQFF
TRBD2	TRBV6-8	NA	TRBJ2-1	TGTGCCAGCAGTTCCCGGGGAGCGGGAGGCGTACGAGCCAAAAACATTCAGTTCTTC	CASSSRGAGGVRAKNIQFF
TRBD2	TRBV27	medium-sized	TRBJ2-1	TGTGCCAGCAGTCCCGCTCGGACTAGCGGGACTCTGCTCTTC	CASSPARTSGTLLF
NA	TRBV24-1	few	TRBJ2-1	TGTGCCACCAGTGATCCCGGACAACACAATGAGCAGTTCTTC	CATSDPGQHNEQFF
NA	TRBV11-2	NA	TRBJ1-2	TGTGCCAGCAGCCCAATTACACGGACCTACACCTTC	CASSPITRTYTF
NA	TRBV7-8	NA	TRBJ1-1	TGTGCCAGCAGCTTAGCGCGGGGGGGGAACACTGAAGCTTTCTTT	CASSLARGGNTEAFF
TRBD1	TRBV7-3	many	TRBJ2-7	TGTGCCAGCAGCATTGGACAGGGCTACGAGCAGTACTTC	CASSIGQGYEQYF
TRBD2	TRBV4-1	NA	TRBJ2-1	TGCGCCAGCAGCCGGACCCTTGAGCGGGAGACTCGGAATGAGCAGTTCTTC	CASSRTLERETRNEQFF
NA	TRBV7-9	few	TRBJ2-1	TGTGCCAGCAGCTTAATTCCCAGCACCTACAATGAGCAGTTCTTC	CASSLIPSTYNEQFF
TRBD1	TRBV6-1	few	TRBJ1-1	TGTGCCAGCAGTACACAGGGGGGGGCTGAAGCTTTCTTT	CASSTQGGAEAFF
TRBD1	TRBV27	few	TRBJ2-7	TGTGCCAGCAGTTTCCAATTTGGACAGGGTATAGCCTACGAGCAGTACTTC	CASSFQFGQGIAYEQYF
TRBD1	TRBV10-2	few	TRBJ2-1	TGCGCCAGCACGACAGGGCTCGGAACATCCTACGAGCAGTTCTTC	CASTTGLGTSYEQFF
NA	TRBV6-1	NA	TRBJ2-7	TGTGCCAGCAGTGATTGGGGGGATGAGCAGTACTTC	CASSDWGDEQYF
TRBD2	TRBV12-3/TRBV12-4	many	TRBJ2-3	TGTGCCAGCAGTTTCAGCGGGGGGACAGATACGCAGTATTTT	CASSFSGGTDTQYF
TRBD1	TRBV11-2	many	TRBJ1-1	TGTGCCAGCAGCTCCGGGACAGGGATACGAGCTTTCTTT	CASSSGTGIRAFF
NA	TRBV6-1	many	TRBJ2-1	TGTGCCAGCAGTGCTCTGGGCGGGGTGACCCAGTTCTTC	CASSALGGVTQFF
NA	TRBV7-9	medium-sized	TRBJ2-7	TGTGCCAGCAGCTTAAGGGGGATTTCCTACGAGCAGTACTTC	CASSLRGISYEQYF
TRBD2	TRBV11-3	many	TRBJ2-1	TGTGCCAGCAGCTTAGGAGCCCTCGTCGGACTAGCATGGTACCATGAGCAGTTCTTC	CASSLGALVGLAWYHEQFF
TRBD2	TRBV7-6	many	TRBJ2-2	TGTGCCAGCAGCTTAGTGATTAGCGGGGGGCCTAACGCCGGGGAGCTGTTTTTT	CASSLVISGGPNAGELFF
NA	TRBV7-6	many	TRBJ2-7	TGTGCCAGCAGCTCGAGGCTTCGGGGAAATGAGCAGTACTTC	CASSSRLRGNEQYF
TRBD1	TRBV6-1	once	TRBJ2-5	TGTGCCAGCAGTAGACAGGGGCCTGAGCAGTACTTC	CASSRQGPEQYF
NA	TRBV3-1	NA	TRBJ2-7	TGTGCCAGCAGCCAGGCAGGGCGCTCCTACGAGCAGTACTTC	CASSQAGRSYEQYF
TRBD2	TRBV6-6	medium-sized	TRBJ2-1	TGTGCCAGCAGTTACTCGATTGGACTAGCGGGAGGTGAGCAGTTCTTC	CASSYSIGLAGGEQFF
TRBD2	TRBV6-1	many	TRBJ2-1	TGTGCCAGCAGTGAATTTAGCGGGAGCTCCTACGAGCAGTTCTTC	CASSEFSGSSYEQFF
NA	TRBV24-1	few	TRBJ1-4	TGTGCCACCAGTGATCGGGGTGAAAAACTGTTTTTT	CATSDRGEKLFF
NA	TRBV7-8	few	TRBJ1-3	TGTGCCAGCAGCTTAAAAGCGACAGAGACTGGAAACACCATATATTTT	CASSLKATETGNTIYF
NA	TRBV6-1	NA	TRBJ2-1	TGTGCCAGCACCCCTCCGGCGCATATCAATGAGCAGTTCTTC	CASTPPAHINEQFF
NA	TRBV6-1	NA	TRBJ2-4	TGTGCCAGCAGTGGGGGACCTCAAAACATTCAGTACTTC	CASSGGPQNIQYF
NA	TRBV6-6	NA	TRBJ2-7	TGTGCCAGCAGTGGGTCCAAGCGGGTAGAACCCTACGAGCAGTACTTC	CASSGSKRVEPYEQYF
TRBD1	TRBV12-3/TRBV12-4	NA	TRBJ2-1	TGTGCCGCCGGGGACAGGGGATACAGCTCCTACAATGAGCAGTTCTTC	CAAGDRGYSSYNEQFF
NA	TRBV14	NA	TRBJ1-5	TGTGCCAGCAGCCAAGGCCGCAATCAGCCCCAGCATTTT	CASSQGRNQPQHF
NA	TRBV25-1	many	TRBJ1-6	TGTGCCAGCAGTCGCAGGGCTTATAATTCACCCCTCCACTTT	CASSRRAYNSPLHF
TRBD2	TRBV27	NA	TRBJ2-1	TGTGCCAGCAGTTTCATAGCGGGTAGGGACCTTTACAATGAGCAGTTCTTC	CASSFIAGRDLYNEQFF
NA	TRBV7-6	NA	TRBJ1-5	TGTGCCAGCAGCATGACAGACAATCAGCCCCAGCATTTT	CASSMTDNQPQHF
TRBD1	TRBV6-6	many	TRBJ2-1	TGTGCCAGCAGTTACTCAATTAACGACAGGGTCGTCCGAGGGACCCAGTTCTTC	CASSYSINDRVVRGTQFF
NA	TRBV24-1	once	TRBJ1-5	TGTGCCACCAGTGATTCTGACAGTTACAATCAGCCCCAGCATTTT	CATSDSDSYNQPQHF
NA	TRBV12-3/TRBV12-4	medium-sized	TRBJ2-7	TGTGCCAGCAGTTTAGGTGACAGGCGCCGTAACAACTACGAGCAGTACTTC	CASSLGDRRRNNYEQYF
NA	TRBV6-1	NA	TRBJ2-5	TGTGCCAGCAGTGGGATTTGGGACGGAAAAGAGACCCAGTACTTC	CASSGIWDGKETQYF
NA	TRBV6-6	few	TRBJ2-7	TGTGCCAGCAGTTACACCTCGGCCGGAGCCTACGAGCAGTACTTC	CASSYTSAGAYEQYF
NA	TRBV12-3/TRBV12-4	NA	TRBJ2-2	TGTGCCAGCAGTCACACCGCCGGGGAGCTGTTTTTT	CASSHTAGELFF
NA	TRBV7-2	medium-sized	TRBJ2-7	TGTGCCAGCAGCTTAGTCGGCGGAGGGTCTCACAATGAGCAGTACTTC	CASSLVGGGSHNEQYF
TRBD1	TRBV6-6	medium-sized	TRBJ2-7	TGTGCCAGCAGTTACATGAAAGATACCGGGACAGCTTTCGAGCAGTACTTC	CASSYMKDTGTAFEQYF
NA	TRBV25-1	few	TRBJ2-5	TGTGCCAGCAGTGGGGTGGGCCGTGGGGAGACCCAGTACTTC	CASSGVGRGETQYF